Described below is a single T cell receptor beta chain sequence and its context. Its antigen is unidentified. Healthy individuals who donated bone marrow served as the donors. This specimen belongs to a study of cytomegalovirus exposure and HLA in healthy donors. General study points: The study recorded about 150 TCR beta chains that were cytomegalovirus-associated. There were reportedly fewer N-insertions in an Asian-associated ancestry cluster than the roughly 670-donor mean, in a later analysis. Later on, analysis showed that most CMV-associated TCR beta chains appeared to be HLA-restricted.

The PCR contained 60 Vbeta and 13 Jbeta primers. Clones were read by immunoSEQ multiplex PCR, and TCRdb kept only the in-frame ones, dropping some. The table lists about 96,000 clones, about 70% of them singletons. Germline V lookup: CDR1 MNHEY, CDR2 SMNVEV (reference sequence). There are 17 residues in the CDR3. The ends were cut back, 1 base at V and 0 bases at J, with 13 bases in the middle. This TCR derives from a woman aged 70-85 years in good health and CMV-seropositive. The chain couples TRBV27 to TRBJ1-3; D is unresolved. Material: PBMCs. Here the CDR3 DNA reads TGTGCCAGCAGTTTATTAGGAGGTCAGAGCTCTGGAAACACCATATATTTT. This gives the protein CASSLLGGQSSGNTIYF.